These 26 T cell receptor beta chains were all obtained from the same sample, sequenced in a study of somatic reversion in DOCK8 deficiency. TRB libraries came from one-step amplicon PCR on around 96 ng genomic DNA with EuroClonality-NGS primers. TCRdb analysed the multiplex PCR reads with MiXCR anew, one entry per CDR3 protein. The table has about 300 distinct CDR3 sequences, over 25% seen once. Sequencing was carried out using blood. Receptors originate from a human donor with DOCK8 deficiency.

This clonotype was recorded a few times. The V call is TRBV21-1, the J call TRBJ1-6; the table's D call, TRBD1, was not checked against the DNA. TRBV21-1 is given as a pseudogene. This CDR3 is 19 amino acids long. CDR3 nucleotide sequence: TGTGCCAGCAGCGGTACGACGGGGGGACCGTACTCCTATAATTCACCCCTCCACTTT. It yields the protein CASSGTTGGPYSYNSPLHF.

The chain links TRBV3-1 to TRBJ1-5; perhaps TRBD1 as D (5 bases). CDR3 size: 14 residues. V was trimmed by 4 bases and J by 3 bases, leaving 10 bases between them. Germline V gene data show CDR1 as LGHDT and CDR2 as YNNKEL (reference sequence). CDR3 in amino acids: CASSLRETNQPQHF. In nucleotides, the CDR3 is TGTGCCAGCAGCCTCAGGGAAACCAATCAGCCCCAGCATTTT.

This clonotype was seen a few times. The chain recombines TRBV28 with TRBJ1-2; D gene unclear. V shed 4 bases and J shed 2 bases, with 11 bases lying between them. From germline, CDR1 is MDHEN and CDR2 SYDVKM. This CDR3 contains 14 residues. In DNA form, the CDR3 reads TGTGCCAGCAGTTACCCGGGCGCAAACTATGGCTACACCTTC. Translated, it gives CASSYPGANYGYTF.

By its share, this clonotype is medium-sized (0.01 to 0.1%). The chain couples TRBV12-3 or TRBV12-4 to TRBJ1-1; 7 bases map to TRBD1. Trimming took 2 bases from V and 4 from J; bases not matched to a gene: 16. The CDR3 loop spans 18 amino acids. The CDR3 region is CASSLYRAGGGFRTEAFF. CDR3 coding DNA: TGTGCCAGCAGTTTATATAGGGCAGGGGGAGGATTTCGCACTGAAGCTTTCTTT.

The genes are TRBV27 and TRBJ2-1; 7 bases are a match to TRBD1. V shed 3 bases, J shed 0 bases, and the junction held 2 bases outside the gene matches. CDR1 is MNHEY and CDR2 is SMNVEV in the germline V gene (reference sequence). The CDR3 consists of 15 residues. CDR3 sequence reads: CASSLDRNSYNEQFF. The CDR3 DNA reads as TGTGCCAGCAGTTTGGACAGGAACTCCTACAATGAGCAGTTCTTC.

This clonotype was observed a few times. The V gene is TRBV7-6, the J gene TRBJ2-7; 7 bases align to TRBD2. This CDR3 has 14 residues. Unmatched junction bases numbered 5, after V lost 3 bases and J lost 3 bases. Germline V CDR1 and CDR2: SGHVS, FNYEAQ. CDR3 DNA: TGTGCCAGCAGCTTTGGAGGGGAGGGCTACGAGCAGTACTTC. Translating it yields CASSFGGEGYEQYF.

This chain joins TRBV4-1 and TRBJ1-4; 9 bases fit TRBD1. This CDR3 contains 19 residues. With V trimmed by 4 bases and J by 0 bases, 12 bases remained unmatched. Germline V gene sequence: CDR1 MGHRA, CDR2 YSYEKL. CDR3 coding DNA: TGCGCCAGCAGCCTGAGGGACAGGGAGGGGCTTCCAACTAATGAAAAACTGTTTTTT. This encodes CASSLRDREGLPTNEKLFF.

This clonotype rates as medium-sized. In nucleotides, the CDR3 is TGTGCCAGTAGTCAGGACAGGGAGGGCACTGAAGCTTTCTTT. Amino acids: CASSQDREGTEAFF. V and J are TRBV19 and TRBJ1-1, with 8 nucleotides matching TRBD1. Germline lookup yields CDR1 LNHDA and CDR2 SQIVND (reference sequence). The CDR3 contains 14 residues. V lost 5 bases to trimming and J lost 4 bases; unmatched junction nucleotides: 6. Filled out from reference TRBV19 and TRBJ1-1, the complete variable domain reads DGGITQSPKYLFRKEGQNVTLSCEQNLNHDAMYWYRQDPGQGLRLIYYSQIVNDFQKGDIAEGYSVSREKKESFPLTVTSAQKNPTAFYLCASSQDREGTEAFFGQGTRLTVV.

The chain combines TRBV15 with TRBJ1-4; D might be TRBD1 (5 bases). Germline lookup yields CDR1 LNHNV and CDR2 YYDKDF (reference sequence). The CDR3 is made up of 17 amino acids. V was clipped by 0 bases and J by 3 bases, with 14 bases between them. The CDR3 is CATSRDVWSRANEKLFF. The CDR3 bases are TGTGCCACCAGCAGAGATGTTTGGAGCAGGGCTAATGAAAAACTGTTTTTT.

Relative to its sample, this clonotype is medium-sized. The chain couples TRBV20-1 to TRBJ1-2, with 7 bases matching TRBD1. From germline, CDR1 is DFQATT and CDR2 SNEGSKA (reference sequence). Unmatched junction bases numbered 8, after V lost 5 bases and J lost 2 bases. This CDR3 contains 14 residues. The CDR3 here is CSAPESTGNYGYTF. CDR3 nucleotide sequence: TGCAGTGCTCCCGAATCGACAGGGAACTATGGCTACACCTTC.

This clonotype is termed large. The CDR3, as DNA: TGTGCCAGCAGCGCGGAGAGACAGTCCTCCTACGAGCAGTACTTC. Translated, it gives CASSAERQSSYEQYF. The chain is built from TRBV9 and TRBJ2-7, with D possibly matching TRBD1 (5 bases). CDR1 and CDR2 from the germline V gene are SGDLS and YYNGEE. V lost 3 bases to trimming and J lost 0 bases, with 13 bases between them. This CDR3 is built from 15 residues.

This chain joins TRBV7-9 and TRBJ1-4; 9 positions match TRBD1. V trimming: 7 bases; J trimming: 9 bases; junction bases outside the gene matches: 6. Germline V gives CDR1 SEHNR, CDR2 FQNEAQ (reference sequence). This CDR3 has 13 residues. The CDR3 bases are TGTGCCAGCACCACAGGGGGCCTGAAAAAACTGTTTTTT. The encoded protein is CASTTGGLKKLFF.

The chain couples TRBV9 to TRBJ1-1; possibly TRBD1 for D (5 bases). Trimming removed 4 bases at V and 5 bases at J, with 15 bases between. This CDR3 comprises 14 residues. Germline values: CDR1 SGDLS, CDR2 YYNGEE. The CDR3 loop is CASSPWGGWTEAFF. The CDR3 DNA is TGTGCCAGCAGCCCCTGGGGCGGCTGGACTGAAGCTTTCTTT.

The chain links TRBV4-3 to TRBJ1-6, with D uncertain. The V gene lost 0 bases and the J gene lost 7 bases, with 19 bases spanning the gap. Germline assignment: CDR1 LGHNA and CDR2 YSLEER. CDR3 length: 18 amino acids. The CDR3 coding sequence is TGCGCCAGCAGCCAAGATCTAAGTGGTCTTTACGAGAATTCACCCCTCCACTTT. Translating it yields CASSQDLSGLYENSPLHF.

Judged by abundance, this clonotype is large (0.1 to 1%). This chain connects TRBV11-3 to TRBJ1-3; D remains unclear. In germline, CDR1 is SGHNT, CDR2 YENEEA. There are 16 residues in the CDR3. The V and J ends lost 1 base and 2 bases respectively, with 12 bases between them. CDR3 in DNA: TGTGCCAGCAGCTTAGTCCCTGGAAGGCCTGGAAACACCATATATTTT. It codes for CASSLVPGRPGNTIYF. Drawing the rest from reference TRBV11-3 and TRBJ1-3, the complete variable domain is EAGVVQSPRYKIIEKKQPVAFWCNPISGHNTLYWYLQNLGQGPELLIRYENEEAVDDSQLPKDRFSAERLKGVDSTLKIQPAELGDSAVYLCASSLVPGRPGNTIYFGEGSWLTVV.

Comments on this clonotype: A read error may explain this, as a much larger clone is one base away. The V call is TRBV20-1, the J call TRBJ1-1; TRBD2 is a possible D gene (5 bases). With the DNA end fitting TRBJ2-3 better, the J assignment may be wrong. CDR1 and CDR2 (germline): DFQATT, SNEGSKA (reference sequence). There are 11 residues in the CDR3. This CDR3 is CCAREGGTQYF. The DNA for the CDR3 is TGCTGTGCTAGAGAGGGCGGAACGCAGTATTTT.

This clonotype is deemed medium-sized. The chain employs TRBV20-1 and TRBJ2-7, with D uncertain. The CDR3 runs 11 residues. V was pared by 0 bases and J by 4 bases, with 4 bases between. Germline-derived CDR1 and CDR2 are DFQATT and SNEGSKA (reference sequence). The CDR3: CSARDMYEQYF. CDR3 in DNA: TGCAGTGCTAGAGATATGTACGAGCAGTACTTC.

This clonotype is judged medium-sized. The DNA of the CDR3 is TGCAGTGCTAGATCCCCAACCACTGAAGCTTTCTTT. Encoded protein: CSARSPTTEAFF. V usage is TRBV20-1 and J usage is TRBJ1-1; D remains ambiguous. Germline V gene data show CDR1 as DFQATT and CDR2 as SNEGSKA (reference sequence). Trimming took off 2 bases at V and 4 bases at J, with 8 bases between the two ends. The CDR3 sequence is 12 residues long.

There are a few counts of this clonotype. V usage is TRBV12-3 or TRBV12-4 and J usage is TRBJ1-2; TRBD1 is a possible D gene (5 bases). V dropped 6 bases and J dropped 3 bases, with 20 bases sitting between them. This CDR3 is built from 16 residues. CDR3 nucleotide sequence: TGTGCCAGCAGCCCTTCCCCGGGGGGGGACTACTATGGCTACACCTTC. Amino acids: CASSPSPGGDYYGYTF.

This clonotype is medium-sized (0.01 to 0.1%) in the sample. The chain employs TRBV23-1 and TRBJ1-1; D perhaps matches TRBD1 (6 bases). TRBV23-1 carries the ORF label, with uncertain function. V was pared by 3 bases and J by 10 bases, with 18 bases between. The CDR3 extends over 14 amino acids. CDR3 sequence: CASSQGAKRVRAFF. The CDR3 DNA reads TGCGCCAGCAGTCAGGGGGCAAAAAGGGTTCGAGCTTTCTTT.

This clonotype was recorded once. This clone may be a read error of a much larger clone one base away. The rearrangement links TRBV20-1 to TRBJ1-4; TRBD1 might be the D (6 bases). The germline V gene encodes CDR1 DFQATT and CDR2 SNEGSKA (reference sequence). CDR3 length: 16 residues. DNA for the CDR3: TGCAATGCGAAGAGGGGGAAGTGGGCGGTGAATGAAAAACTGTTTTTT. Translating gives CNAKRGKWAVNEKLFF.

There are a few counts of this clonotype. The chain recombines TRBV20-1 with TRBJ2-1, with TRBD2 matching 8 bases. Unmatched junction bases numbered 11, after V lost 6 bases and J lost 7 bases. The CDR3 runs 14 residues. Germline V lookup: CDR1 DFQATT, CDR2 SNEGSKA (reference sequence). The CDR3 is CSAQKRGLGNEQFF. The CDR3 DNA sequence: TGCAGTGCCCAGAAGCGGGGGCTGGGGAATGAGCAGTTCTTC.

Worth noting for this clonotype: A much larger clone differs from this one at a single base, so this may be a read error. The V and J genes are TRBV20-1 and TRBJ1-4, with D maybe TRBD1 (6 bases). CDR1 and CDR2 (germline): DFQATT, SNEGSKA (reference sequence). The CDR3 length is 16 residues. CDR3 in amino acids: CSAKRGKWAVNEKLVF. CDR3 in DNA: TGCAGTGCGAAGAGGGGGAAGTGGGCGGTGAATGAAAAACTGGTTTTT.

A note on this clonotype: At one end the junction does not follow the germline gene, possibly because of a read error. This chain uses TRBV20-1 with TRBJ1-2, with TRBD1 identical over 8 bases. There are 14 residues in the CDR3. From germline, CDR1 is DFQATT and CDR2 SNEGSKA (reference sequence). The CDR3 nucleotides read TGCAGTACTAGAGATCGCGTGACAGGGGCGGGCTACACCTTC. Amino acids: CSTRDRVTGAGYTF.

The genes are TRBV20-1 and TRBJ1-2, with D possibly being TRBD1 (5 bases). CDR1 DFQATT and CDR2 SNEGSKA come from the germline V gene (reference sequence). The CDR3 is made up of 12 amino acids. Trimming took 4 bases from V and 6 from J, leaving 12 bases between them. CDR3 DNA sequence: TGCAGTGCTACGGGGGGAGTCAATGGCTACACCTTC. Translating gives CSATGGVNGYTF.

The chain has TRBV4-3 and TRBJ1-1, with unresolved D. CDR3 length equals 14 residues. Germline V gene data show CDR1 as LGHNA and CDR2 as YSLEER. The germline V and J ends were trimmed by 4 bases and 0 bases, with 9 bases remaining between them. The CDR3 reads CASSRQSMNTEAFF. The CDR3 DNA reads TGCGCCAGCAGCCGGCAGAGCATGAACACTGAAGCTTTCTTT.